Below are 31 T cell receptor beta chains sequenced from a single sample in a study of T cell responses to AZD1222 COVID-19 vaccine. Clones were sequenced by immunoSEQ multiplex PCR, and TCRdb holds only the in-frame ones, with some missing. This table has 95,000 to 150,000 clones, approximately 89% appearing once. Source: peripheral blood, taken on day 0 of AZD1222 vaccination. These receptors were taken from an adult in good health.

CDR3 amino acids: CASSFLTGHTNTGELFF. CDR3 nucleotides: TGTGCCAGCAGTTTTCTGACGGGACACACAAACACCGGGGAGCTGTTTTTT. This sequence joins TRBV5-6 and TRBJ2-2; perhaps TRBD1 as D (6 bases). The CDR3 is 17 amino acids. Germline V gene data show CDR1 as SGHDT and CDR2 as YYEEEE. Trimming left V 5 bases short and J 2 bases short, with 19 bases between.

The chain combines TRBV4-1 with TRBJ2-5; TRBD2 agrees at 7 bases. This CDR3 contains 17 residues. Trimming cost V 1 base and J 5 bases; bases outside gene matches: 13. Germline values: CDR1 MGHRA, CDR2 YSYEKL. The CDR3: CASSQVGGGLVWETQYF. CDR3 bases: TGCGCCAGCAGCCAAGTAGGCGGGGGTCTCGTCTGGGAGACCCAGTACTTC.

This chain joins TRBV7-9 and TRBJ2-2; 10 bases are shared with TRBD1. Germline values: CDR1 SEHNR, CDR2 FQNEAQ (reference sequence). J was trimmed by 3 bases and V by 5 bases; bases with no gene match: 6. The CDR3 is 16 amino acids. CDR3 in amino acids: CASSAGQGLDTGELFF. CDR3 sequence (DNA): TGTGCCAGCAGCGCGGGACAGGGGTTGGACACCGGGGAGCTGTTTTTT.

V and J are TRBV4-1 and TRBJ2-4; D ambiguous. Between the trimmed V and J ends, which lost 0 bases and 12 bases, there was a span of 15 bases. The CDR3 covers 14 residues. Germline V gene data show CDR1 as MGHRA and CDR2 as YSYEKL. The CDR3 DNA sequence: TGCGCCAGCAGCCAAGAGGGGTTCCCCTTGGGTCAGTACTTC. Translation: CASSQEGFPLGQYF.

This clone occurred once. The genes are TRBV18 and TRBJ2-2; weak D call: TRBD1 (6 bases). Germline-derived CDR1 and CDR2 are KGHSH and LQKENI. CDR3 length: 18 amino acids. Trimming left V 2 bases short and J 0 bases short, with 16 bases between. This CDR3 is CASSPWEATGTNTGELFF. The CDR3 bases are TGTGCCAGCTCACCATGGGAAGCTACAGGGACGAACACCGGGGAGCTGTTTTTT.

The chain has TRBV30 and TRBJ1-1; maybe TRBD1 (5 bases). Germline V lookup: CDR1 GTSNPN, CDR2 SVGIG (reference sequence). Trimming pared 5 bases from V and 1 base from J, leaving 17 bases between. This CDR3 is 15 amino acids long. The CDR3 region is CAWYLPGSGNTEAFF. CDR3 DNA: TGTGCCTGGTATTTACCAGGGTCGGGGAACACTGAAGCTTTCTTT.

The chain is built from TRBV2 and TRBJ1-4; possibly TRBD1 for D (6 bases). Germline V gives CDR1 SNHLY, CDR2 FYNNEI. This CDR3 is 14 amino acids long. V was trimmed by 6 bases and J by 5 bases, leaving 13 bases between them. DNA of the CDR3: TGTGCCAGCAGAGCAGGACAGAGAAATGAAAAACTGTTTTTT. Residues: CASRAGQRNEKLFF.

J is TRBJ1-3 and V is TRBV6-5; a weak D match, TRBD1 (5 bases). The V gene's germline CDR1 is MNHEY and CDR2 SVGAGI. This CDR3 is 14 amino acids long. V was pared by 4 bases and J by 2 bases, with 9 bases between. The CDR3 DNA reads as TGTGCCAGCAGTTTCAGGGTCACTGGAAACACCATATATTTT. Its translation is CASSFRVTGNTIYF.

This clone was counted once. The V and J genes are TRBV19 and TRBJ1-5; D remains unclear. V was clipped by 6 bases and J by 0 bases, with 3 bases between them. The CDR3 covers 12 residues. Germline CDR1 reads LNHDA; CDR2 reads SQIVND (reference sequence). DNA for the CDR3: TGTGCCAGTAGCTATAGCAATCAGCCCCAGCATTTT. Protein product: CASSYSNQPQHF.

This clone came up a few times. The chain has TRBV19 and TRBJ1-1; no definite D call. The CDR3 spans 14 residues. Germline CDR1 is LNHDA and CDR2 is SQIVND (reference sequence). With 3 bases removed from V and 4 bases from J, the gap between germline ends came to 12 bases. CDR3 in amino acids: CASSIGQPGTEAFF. The CDR3 DNA sequence: TGTGCCAGTAGTATCGGCCAGCCGGGCACTGAAGCTTTCTTT.

The chain is built from TRBV5-1 and TRBJ2-1; tentatively, D is TRBD2 (6 bases). Germline V gives CDR1 SGHRS, CDR2 YFSETQ. This CDR3 is built from 16 residues. Between the trimmed V and J ends, which lost 4 bases and 0 bases, there was a span of 14 bases. CDR3 amino acids: CASSTTLASSYNEQFF. CDR3 bases: TGCGCCAGCAGCACTACTCTAGCGAGCTCCTACAATGAGCAGTTCTTC. Full variable domain (missing parts from reference TRBV5-1 and TRBJ2-1): KAGVTQTPRYLIKTRGQQVTLSCSPISGHRSVSWYQQTPGQGLQFLFEYFSETQRNKGNFPGRFSGRQFSNSRSEMNVSTLELGDSALYLCASSTTLASSYNEQFFGPGTRLTVL.

This clone was recorded only once. The CDR3 coding sequence is TGTGCCAGCAGTCTTGTAGTAGGACGTACTGAAGCTTTCTTT. This encodes CASSLVVGRTEAFF. This chain links TRBV28 with TRBJ1-1; no definite D call. V was pared by 5 bases and J by 5 bases, with 15 bases between. Germline loops: CDR1 MDHEN, CDR2 SYDVKM. The CDR3 runs 14 residues.

The chain is built from TRBV14 and TRBJ1-3; D gene unclear. V was trimmed by 4 bases and J by 0 bases, leaving 7 bases between them. Germline CDR1 reads SGHDN; CDR2 reads FVKESK. The CDR3 contains 14 residues. CDR3 nucleotides: TGTGCCAGCAGCCTCGAGGCCTCTGGAAACACCATATATTTT. Protein sequence: CASSLEASGNTIYF.

The chain uses TRBV2 and TRBJ1-3; 11 nucleotides agree with TRBD1. After removal of 9 bases from V and 0 bases from J, the junction contained 7 bases not matched to a gene. The CDR3 consists of 16 residues. The V gene's germline CDR1 is SNHLY and CDR2 FYNNEI. The CDR3 reads CASLRDRGSSGNTIYF. The CDR3 DNA is TGTGCCAGTCTCCGGGACAGGGGGTCCTCTGGAAACACCATATATTTT.

DNA for the CDR3: TGTGCCAGCAGCTCGGCCCAGGGGGCCCATAGCAATCAGCCCCAGCATTTT. It translates to CASSSAQGAHSNQPQHF. The rearrangement links TRBV7-9 to TRBJ1-5, with TRBD1 matching 8 bases. Germline assignment: CDR1 SEHNR and CDR2 FQNEAQ (reference sequence). The ends lost 4 bases at V and 0 bases at J; junction bases unmatched: 8. The CDR3 has 17 amino acids.

This clone has a handful of counts. The chain has TRBV20-1 and TRBJ2-7; 7 bases match TRBD2. The trim removed 3 bases at V and 6 bases at J, leaving 11 bases unmatched. The CDR3 runs 14 residues. The germline CDR1 and CDR2 sequences are DFQATT and SNEGSKA (reference sequence). The CDR3 loop is CSASGGGSFPEQYF. The CDR3 DNA reads as TGCAGTGCTAGTGGCGGCGGGAGTTTTCCCGAGCAGTACTTC.

In its sample, this clone was seen a few times. The J gene is TRBJ1-4, the V gene TRBV5-5; D gene uncertain. The germline gives CDR1 SGHKS, CDR2 YYEKEE (reference sequence). The CDR3 consists of 14 residues. With 2 bases removed from V and 3 bases from J, the gap between germline ends came to 8 bases. CDR3 sequence: CASSFTAPNEKLFF. Written as DNA, the CDR3 is TGTGCCAGCAGCTTCACAGCTCCTAATGAAAAACTGTTTTTT.

This clone was seen just once. CDR3 coding DNA: TGTGCCAGCAGCCTCAACTATGGCTACACCTTC. It yields the protein CASSLNYGYTF. V usage is TRBV7-8 and J usage is TRBJ1-2; D remains ambiguous. Trimming shortened V by 5 bases and J by 2 bases, and 3 bases separated the two germline ends. In germline, CDR1 is SGHVS, CDR2 FQNEAQ. There are 11 residues in the CDR3.

The chain recombines TRBV5-6 with TRBJ2-7, with 8 bases lining up with TRBD1. V shed 0 bases, J shed 5 bases, and the junction held 1 base outside the gene matches. The CDR3 consists of 13 residues. Looked up from germline, CDR1 is SGHDT and CDR2 is YYEEEE. CDR3 sequence: CASSLGRGHEQYF. In DNA form, the CDR3 reads TGTGCCAGCAGCTTGGGCAGGGGGCACGAGCAGTACTTC. The variable domain in full, with the rest retrieved from reference TRBV5-6 and TRBJ2-7, is DAGVTQSPTHLIKTRGQQVTLRCSPKSGHDTVSWYQQALGQGPQFIFQYYEEEERQRGNFPDRFSGHQFPNYSSELNVNALLLGDSALYLCASSLGRGHEQYFGPGTRLTVT.

This chain links TRBV7-2 with TRBJ1-5; possible D gene TRBD1, 5 bases. Germline V gene sequence: CDR1 SGHTA, CDR2 FQGNSA. V lost 5 bases and J lost 7, with 15 bases in between. The CDR3 is 14 amino acids. CDR3 coding DNA: TGTGCCAGCAGCATCGACAGCGGCGGACAGCCCCAGCATTTT. This sequence encodes CASSIDSGGQPQHF.

The chain joins TRBV4-1 to TRBJ1-4; no reliable D call. The ends were cut back, 6 bases at V and 3 bases at J, with 5 bases in the middle. From germline, CDR1 is MGHRA and CDR2 YSYEKL. This CDR3 contains 12 residues. CDR3 residues: CASRRPNEKLFF. The DNA of the CDR3 is TGCGCCAGCAGGAGACCTAATGAAAAACTGTTTTTT.

This rearrangement joins TRBV15 to TRBJ1-5; D not certain. The CDR3 totals 14 residues. The ends were cut back, 0 bases at V and 4 bases at J, with 7 bases in the middle. The germline V gene has CDR1 LNHNV and CDR2 YYDKDF (reference sequence). CDR3 residues: CATSRDVGNQPQHF. DNA of the CDR3: TGTGCCACCAGCAGAGATGTGGGGAATCAGCCCCAGCATTTT.

V is TRBV29-1 and J is TRBJ1-2; 9 positions match TRBD1. The CDR3 runs 16 residues. Looked up from germline, CDR1 is SQVTM and CDR2 is ANQGSEA. Trimming removed 4 bases from V and 2 bases from J; junction bases left unmatched: 11. The CDR3 DNA reads as TGCAGCGTTGGGAAGGGGAGACAGGGGGTAAACTATGGCTACACCTTC. The encoded protein is CSVGKGRQGVNYGYTF. Using reference TRBV29-1 and TRBJ1-2 for the parts outside the CDR3, the full variable domain is SAVISQKPSRDICQRGTSLTIQCQVDSQVTMMFWYRQQPGQSLTLIATANQGSEATYESGFVIDKFPISRPNLTFSTLTVSNMSPEDSSIYLCSVGKGRQGVNYGYTFGSGTRLTVV.

V usage is TRBV19 and J usage is TRBJ2-7, with D perhaps TRBD1 (6 bases). Deletions cut 6 bases from V and 2 bases from J, with 17 bases between. The V gene's germline CDR1 is LNHDA and CDR2 SQIVND (reference sequence). The CDR3 runs to 15 residues. The DNA for the CDR3 is TGTGCCAGTAGGCAATCCGGGACAACTACCTACGAGCAGTACTTC. The encoded protein is CASRQSGTTTYEQYF.

The gene calls are TRBV10-2 and TRBJ1-5; possibly TRBD1 for D (5 bases). The CDR3 runs to 15 residues. V lost 1 base and J lost 3, with 10 bases in between. CDR1 WSHSY and CDR2 SAAADI come from the germline V gene. The CDR3 protein is CASSEWQGDNQPQHF. The CDR3 DNA sequence: TGCGCCAGCAGTGAGTGGCAGGGCGACAATCAGCCCCAGCATTTT.

The CDR3 protein is CASKQGAGGKLFF. In nucleotides, the CDR3 is TGTGCCAGCAAACAGGGGGCTGGAGGAAAACTGTTTTTT. V and J are TRBV12-3 or TRBV12-4 and TRBJ1-4; 9 bases fit TRBD1. The CDR3 is 13 amino acids. After removal of 7 bases from V and 10 bases from J, the junction contained 7 bases not matched to a gene.

The rearrangement uses TRBV30 and TRBJ2-2; D unresolved. V gave up 0 bases and J gave up 4 bases, with 12 bases separating them. Germline V gene sequence: CDR1 GTSNPN, CDR2 SVGIG (reference sequence). The length of the CDR3 is 15 residues. The CDR3 reads CAWSVTRAGTGELFF. The CDR3 bases are TGTGCCTGGAGTGTAACAAGGGCTGGCACCGGGGAGCTGTTTTTT. The whole variable domain, remainder taken from reference TRBV30 and TRBJ2-2, is SQTIHQWPATLVQPVGSPLSLECTVEGTSNPNLYWYRQAAGRGLQLLFYSVGIGQISSEVPQNLSASRPQDRQFILSSKKLLLSDSGFYLCAWSVTRAGTGELFFGEGSRLTVL.

The gene calls are TRBV10-2 and TRBJ1-1, with 7 bases aligning to TRBD1. Germline V lookup: CDR1 WSHSY, CDR2 SAAADI. This CDR3 comprises 15 residues. V was clipped by 6 bases and J by 2 bases; unmatched bases: 9. Written as DNA, the CDR3 is TGCGCCAGCAGACCCGGGACAGCTATCAACACTGAAGCTTTCTTT. Translating gives CASRPGTAINTEAFF.

The rearrangement joins TRBV28 to TRBJ2-1, with 11 nucleotides matching TRBD1. The CDR3 length is 17 residues. CDR1 is MDHEN and CDR2 is SYDVKM in the germline V gene. The ends lost 3 bases at V and 5 bases at J; junction bases unmatched: 9. CDR3 sequence reads: CASSFRFGTGGNNEQFF. The CDR3 DNA reads TGTGCCAGCAGTTTCCGATTCGGGACAGGGGGTAACAATGAGCAGTTCTTC. The full variable domain, its missing parts supplied by reference TRBV28 and TRBJ2-1, is DVKVTQSSRYLVKRTGEKVFLECVQDMDHENMFWYRQDPGLGLRLIYFSYDVKMKEKGDIPEGYSVSREKKERFSLILESASTNQTSMYLCASSFRFGTGGNNEQFFGPGTRLTVL.

The chain links TRBV27 to TRBJ1-5; D gene unclear. This CDR3 spans 12 amino acids. The ends were cut back, 3 bases at V and 7 bases at J, with 7 bases in the middle. Germline CDR1 reads MNHEY; CDR2 reads SMNVEV (reference sequence). The DNA of the CDR3 is TGTGCCAGCAGTTTCCGTGGACAGCCCCAGCATTTT. It encodes CASSFRGQPQHF.

The chain is built from TRBV10-3 and TRBJ2-7; 7 bases map to TRBD2. Germline loops: CDR1 ENHRY, CDR2 SYGVKD. This CDR3 contains 12 residues. V shed 6 bases, J shed 6 bases, and the junction held 5 bases outside the gene matches. This chain's CDR3 is CAISPGGGEQYF. CDR3 sequence (DNA): TGTGCCATCAGCCCGGGGGGTGGCGAGCAGTACTTC.